Sequencing of this T cell receptor beta chain was carried out in a study of cytomegalovirus exposure and HLA in healthy donors. Regarding the study as a whole: A later analysis showed HLA-associated TCR beta chains outstripping equally common others in clonal expansion. Most TCR sequences showed up rarely, but some public TCRs showed up in many donors.

The PCR contained 60 Vbeta and 13 Jbeta primers. Data came from immunoSEQ multiplex PCR; TCRdb stores just in-frame clones and leaves some out. The sample has approximately 79,000 clones, around three quarters seen once. Germline-derived CDR1 and CDR2 are MNHNS and SASEGT. Trimming cost V 6 bases and J 4 bases, with 9 bases left between them. The CDR3 spans 12 residues. As to this clone: Antigen unknown.

Sequenced sample: PBMCs. The chain combines TRBV6-1 with TRBJ1-2, with D perhaps TRBD1 (5 bases). This receptor was identified in a woman aged 35 to 49 in good health and CMV-seropositive. CDR3 region: CASRTEAYGYTF. The CDR3 DNA reads TGTGCCAGCAGGACAGAGGCCTATGGCTACACCTTC.